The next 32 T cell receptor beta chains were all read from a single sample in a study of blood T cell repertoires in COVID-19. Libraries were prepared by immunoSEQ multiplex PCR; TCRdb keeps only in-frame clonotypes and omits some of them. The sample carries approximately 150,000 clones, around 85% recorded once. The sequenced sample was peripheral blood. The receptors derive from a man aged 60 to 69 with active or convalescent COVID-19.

This CDR3 is CASNSDAQDTQYF. CDR3 DNA sequence: TGTGCCAGCAATTCAGATGCCCAAGATACGCAGTATTTT. This chain uses TRBV12-3 or TRBV12-4 with TRBJ2-3; D unclear. The germline V and J ends were trimmed by 7 bases and 5 bases, with 13 bases remaining between them. This CDR3 has 13 amino acids.

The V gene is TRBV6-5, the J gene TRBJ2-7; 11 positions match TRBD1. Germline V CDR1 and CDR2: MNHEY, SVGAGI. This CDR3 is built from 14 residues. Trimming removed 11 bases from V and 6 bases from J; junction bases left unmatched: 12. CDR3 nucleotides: TGTGCCCTCCCCAAACCGGGACAGGGGGTCGAGCAGTACTTC. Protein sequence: CALPKPGQGVEQYF.

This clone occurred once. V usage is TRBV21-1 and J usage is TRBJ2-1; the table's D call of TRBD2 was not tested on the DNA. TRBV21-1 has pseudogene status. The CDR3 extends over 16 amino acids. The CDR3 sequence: CASSRPRGGDYNEQFF. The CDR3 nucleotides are TGTGCCAGCAGCAGACCAAGAGGAGGGGACTACAATGAGCAGTTCTTC.

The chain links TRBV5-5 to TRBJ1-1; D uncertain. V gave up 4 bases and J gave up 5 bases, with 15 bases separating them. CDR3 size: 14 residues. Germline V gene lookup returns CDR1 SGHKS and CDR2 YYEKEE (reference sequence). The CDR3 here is CASSLGIVVTEAFF. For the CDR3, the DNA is TGTGCCAGCAGCCTGGGAATAGTGGTAACTGAAGCTTTCTTT.

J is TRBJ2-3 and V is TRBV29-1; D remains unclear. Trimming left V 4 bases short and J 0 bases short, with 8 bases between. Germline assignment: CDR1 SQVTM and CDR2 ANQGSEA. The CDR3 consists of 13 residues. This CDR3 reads CSVGISSTDTQYF. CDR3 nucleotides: TGCAGCGTTGGTATCAGTAGCACAGATACGCAGTATTTT.

CDR3 bases: TGCGCCAGCAGCTTGGCGGGGTACTCTGGGGCCAACGTCCTGACTTTC. Translated: CASSLAGYSGANVLTF. V is TRBV5-1 and J is TRBJ2-6; perhaps TRBD2 as D (5 bases). The CDR3 consists of 16 residues. CDR1 and CDR2 from the germline V gene are SGHRS and YFSETQ. Trimming shortened V by 0 bases and J by 0 bases, and 7 bases separated the two germline ends.

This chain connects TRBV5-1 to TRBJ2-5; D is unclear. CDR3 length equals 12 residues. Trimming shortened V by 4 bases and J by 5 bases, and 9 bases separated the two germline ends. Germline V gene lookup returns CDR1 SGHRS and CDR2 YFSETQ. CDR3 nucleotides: TGCGCCAGCAGCCCCTCCAGGGAGACCCAGTACTTC. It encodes CASSPSRETQYF.

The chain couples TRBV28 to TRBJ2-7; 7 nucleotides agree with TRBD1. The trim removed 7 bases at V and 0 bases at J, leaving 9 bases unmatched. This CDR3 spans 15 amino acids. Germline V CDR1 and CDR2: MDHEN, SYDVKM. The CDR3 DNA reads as TGTGCCAGCACCACTCCCCGACAGGGCTCCTACGAGCAGTACTTC. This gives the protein CASTTPRQGSYEQYF.

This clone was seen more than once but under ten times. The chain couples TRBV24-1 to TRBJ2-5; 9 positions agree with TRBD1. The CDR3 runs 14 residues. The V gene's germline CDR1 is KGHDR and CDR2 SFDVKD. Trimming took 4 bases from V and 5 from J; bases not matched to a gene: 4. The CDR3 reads CATSEGQGLETQYF. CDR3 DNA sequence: TGTGCCACCAGTGAGGGACAGGGTTTGGAGACCCAGTACTTC.

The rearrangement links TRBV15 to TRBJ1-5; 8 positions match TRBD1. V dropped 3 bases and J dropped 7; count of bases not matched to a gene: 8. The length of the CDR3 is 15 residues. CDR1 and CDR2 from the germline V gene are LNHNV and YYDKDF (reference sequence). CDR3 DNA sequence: TGTGCCACCAGCAGTAGGACAGGGTTAGAGCAGCCCCAGCATTTT. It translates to CATSSRTGLEQPQHF.

For the CDR3, the DNA is TGCGCCAGCAGCGACGACAGGGTCCTAGTGGGCACAGATACGCAGTATTTT. Translated: CASSDDRVLVGTDTQYF. The J gene is TRBJ2-3, the V gene TRBV5-1, with 7 bases lining up with TRBD1. Per the germline V gene, CDR1 is SGHRS and CDR2 is YFSETQ. This CDR3 contains 17 residues. The J segment lost 1 base and the V segment lost 4 bases, leaving 12 bases of the junction unmatched.

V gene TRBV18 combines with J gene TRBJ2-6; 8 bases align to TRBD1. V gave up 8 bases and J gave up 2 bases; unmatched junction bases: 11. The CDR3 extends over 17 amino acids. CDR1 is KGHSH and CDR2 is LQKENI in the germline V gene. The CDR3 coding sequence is TGTGCCAGCCGGAACTTTCAGGGGGCGGCTGGGGCCAACGTCCTGACTTTC. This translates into CASRNFQGAAGANVLTF.

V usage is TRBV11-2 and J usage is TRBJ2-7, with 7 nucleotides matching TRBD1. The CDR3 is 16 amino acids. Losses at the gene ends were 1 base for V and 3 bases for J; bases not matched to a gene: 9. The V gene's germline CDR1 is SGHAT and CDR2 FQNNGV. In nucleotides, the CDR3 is TGTGCCAGCAGCTTAGGCCCCGGGACAGACTACTACGAGCAGTACTTC. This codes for CASSLGPGTDYYEQYF.

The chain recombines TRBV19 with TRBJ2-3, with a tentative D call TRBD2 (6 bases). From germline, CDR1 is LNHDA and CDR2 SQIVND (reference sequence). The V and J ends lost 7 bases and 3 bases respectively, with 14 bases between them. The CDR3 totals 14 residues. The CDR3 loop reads CASIPEAGTDTQYF. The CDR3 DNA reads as TGTGCCAGTATTCCCGAGGCGGGGACAGATACGCAGTATTTT.

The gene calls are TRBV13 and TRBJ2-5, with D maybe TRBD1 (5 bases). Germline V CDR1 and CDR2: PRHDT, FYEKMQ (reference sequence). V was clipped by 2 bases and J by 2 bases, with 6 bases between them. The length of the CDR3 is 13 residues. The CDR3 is CASSLNRQETQYF. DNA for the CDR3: TGTGCCAGCAGCTTAAACAGGCAAGAGACCCAGTACTTC.

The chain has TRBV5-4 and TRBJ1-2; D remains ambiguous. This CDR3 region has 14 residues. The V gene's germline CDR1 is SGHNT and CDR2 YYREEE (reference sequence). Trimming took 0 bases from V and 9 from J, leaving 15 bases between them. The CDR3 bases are TGTGCCAGCAGCTTGGACAGAAATCCTACCAGCTACACCTTC. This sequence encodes CASSLDRNPTSYTF.

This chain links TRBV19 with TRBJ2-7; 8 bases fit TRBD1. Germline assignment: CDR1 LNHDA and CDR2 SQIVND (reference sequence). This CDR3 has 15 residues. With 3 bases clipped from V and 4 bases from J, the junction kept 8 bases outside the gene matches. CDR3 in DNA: TGTGCCAGTAGTATCTCAGGGGGCGCATTATACGAGCAGTACTTC. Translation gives CASSISGGALYEQYF.

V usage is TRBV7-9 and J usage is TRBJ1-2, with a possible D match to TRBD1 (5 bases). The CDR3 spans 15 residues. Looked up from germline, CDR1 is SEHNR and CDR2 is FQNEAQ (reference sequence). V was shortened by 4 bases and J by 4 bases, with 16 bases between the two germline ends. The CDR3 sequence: CASSSGDSQGYGYTF. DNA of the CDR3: TGTGCCAGCAGCTCCGGGGACTCTCAGGGCTATGGCTACACCTTC.

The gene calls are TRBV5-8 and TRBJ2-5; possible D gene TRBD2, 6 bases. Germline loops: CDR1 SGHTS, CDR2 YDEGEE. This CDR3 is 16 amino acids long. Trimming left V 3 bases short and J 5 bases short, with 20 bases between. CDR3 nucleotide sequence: TGTGCCAGCAGCTGGGAGGCAGGGACCGAGGGGGAGACCCAGTACTTC. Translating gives CASSWEAGTEGETQYF.

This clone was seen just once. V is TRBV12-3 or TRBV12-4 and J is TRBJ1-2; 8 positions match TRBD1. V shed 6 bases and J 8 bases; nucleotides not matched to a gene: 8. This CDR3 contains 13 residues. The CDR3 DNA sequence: TGTGCCAGCAGCCTACAGGGGGTTCAGGGCTACACCTTC. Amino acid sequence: CASSLQGVQGYTF.

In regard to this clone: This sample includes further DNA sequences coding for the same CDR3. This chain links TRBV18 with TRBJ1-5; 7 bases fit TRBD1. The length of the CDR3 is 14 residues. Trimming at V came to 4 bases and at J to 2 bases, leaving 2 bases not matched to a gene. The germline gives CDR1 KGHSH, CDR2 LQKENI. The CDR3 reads CASSQGQGNQPQHF. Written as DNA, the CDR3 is TGTGCCAGCTCACAAGGACAGGGCAATCAGCCCCAGCATTTT. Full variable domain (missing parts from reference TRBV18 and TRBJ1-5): NAGVMQNPRHLVRRRGQEARLRCSPMKGHSHVYWYRQLPEEGLKFMVYLQKENIIDESGMPKERFSAEFPKEGPSILRIQQVVRGDSAAYFCASSQGQGNQPQHFGDGTRLSIL.

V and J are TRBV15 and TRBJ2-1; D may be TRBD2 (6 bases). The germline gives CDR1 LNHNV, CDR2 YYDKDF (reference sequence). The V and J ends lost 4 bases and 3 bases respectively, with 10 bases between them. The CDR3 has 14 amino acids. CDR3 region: CATSMPGDYNEQFF. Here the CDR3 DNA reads TGTGCCACCAGCATGCCGGGGGACTACAATGAGCAGTTCTTC.

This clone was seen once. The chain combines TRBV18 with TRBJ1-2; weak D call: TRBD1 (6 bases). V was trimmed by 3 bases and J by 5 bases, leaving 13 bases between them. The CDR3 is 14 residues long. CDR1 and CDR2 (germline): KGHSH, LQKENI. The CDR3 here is CASSPLDRGYGYTF. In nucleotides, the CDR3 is TGTGCCAGCTCACCCCTGGACAGAGGATATGGCTACACCTTC.

The CDR3 is CASTGGINEKLFF. The CDR3 DNA reads as TGTGCCAGTACCGGGGGTATAAATGAAAAACTGTTTTTT. The chain is built from TRBV19 and TRBJ1-4; D might be TRBD1 (5 bases). The CDR3 is made up of 13 amino acids. V was pared by 7 bases and J by 5 bases, with 11 bases between. Germline assignment: CDR1 LNHDA and CDR2 SQIVND (reference sequence).

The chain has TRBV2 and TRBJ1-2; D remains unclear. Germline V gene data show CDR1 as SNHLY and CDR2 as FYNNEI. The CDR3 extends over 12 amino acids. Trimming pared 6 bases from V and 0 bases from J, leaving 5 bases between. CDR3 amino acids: CASRRANYGYTF. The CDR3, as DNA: TGTGCCAGCAGGAGGGCTAACTATGGCTACACCTTC.

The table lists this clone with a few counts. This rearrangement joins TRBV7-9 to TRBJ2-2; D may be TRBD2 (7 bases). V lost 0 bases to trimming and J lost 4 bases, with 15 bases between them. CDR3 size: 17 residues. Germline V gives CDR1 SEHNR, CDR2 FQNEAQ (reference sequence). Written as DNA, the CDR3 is TGTGCCAGCAGCTTAGCTTACGGGGGGCCCAGCACCGGGGAGCTGTTTTTT. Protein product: CASSLAYGGPSTGELFF.

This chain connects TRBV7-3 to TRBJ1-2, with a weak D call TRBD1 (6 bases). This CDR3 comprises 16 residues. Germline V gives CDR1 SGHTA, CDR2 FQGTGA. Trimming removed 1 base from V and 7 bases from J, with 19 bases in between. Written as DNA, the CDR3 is TGTGCCAGCAGCTTAAGAGGGGGTCAGACCCTCCCTGGCTACACCTTC. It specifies CASSLRGGQTLPGYTF.

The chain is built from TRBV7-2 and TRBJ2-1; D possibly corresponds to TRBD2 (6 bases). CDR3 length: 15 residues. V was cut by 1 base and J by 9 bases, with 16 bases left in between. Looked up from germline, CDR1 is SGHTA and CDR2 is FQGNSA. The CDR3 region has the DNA TGTGCCAGCAGCTTAGGCCGTTGGGGAGGTGGTGAGCAGTTCTTC. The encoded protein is CASSLGRWGGGEQFF. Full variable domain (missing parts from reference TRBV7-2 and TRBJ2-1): GAGVSQSPSNKVTEKGKDVELRCDPISGHTALYWYRQSLGQGLEFLIYFQGNSAPDKSGLPSDRFSAERTGGSVSTLTIQRTQQEDSAVYLCASSLGRWGGGEQFFGPGTRLTVL.

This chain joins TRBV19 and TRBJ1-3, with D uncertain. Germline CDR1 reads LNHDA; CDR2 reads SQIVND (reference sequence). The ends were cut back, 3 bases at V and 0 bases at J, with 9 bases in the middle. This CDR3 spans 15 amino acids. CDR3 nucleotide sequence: TGTGCCAGTAGTATCCCGTTCCTCTCTGGAAACACCATATATTTT. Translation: CASSIPFLSGNTIYF.

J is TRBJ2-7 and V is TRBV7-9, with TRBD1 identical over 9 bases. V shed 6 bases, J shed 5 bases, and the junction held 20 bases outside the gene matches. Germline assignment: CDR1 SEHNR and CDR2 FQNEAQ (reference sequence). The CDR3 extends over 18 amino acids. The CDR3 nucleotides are TGTGCCAGCAGTTCCCCGGGACAGGGTGTCCGAGGGGCCCACGAGCAGTACTTC. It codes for CASSSPGQGVRGAHEQYF.

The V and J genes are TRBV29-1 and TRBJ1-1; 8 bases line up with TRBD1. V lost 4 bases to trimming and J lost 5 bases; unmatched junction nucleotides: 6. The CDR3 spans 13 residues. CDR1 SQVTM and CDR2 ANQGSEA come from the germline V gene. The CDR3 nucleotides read TGCAGCGTTGTCGGTCAGGGGGCGACTGAAGCTTTCTTT. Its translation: CSVVGQGATEAFF.

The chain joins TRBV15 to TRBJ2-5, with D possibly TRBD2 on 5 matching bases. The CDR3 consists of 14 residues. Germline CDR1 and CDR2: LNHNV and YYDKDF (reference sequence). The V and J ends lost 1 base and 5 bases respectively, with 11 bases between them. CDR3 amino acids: CATSRVKRAETQYF. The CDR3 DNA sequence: TGTGCCACCAGCAGAGTGAAGAGGGCCGAGACCCAGTACTTC.